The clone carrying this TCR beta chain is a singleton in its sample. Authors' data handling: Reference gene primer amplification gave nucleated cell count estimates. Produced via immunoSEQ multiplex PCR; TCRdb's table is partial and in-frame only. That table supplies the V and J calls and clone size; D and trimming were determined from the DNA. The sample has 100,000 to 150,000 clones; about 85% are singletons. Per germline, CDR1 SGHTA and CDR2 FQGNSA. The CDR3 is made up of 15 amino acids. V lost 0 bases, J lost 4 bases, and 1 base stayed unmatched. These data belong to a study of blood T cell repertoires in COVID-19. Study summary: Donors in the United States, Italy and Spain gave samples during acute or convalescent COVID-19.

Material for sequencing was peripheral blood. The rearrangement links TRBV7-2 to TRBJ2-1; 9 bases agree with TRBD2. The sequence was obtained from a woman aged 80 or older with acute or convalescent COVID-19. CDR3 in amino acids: CASSLASGGYNEQFF. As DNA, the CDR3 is TGTGCCAGCAGCTTAGCTAGCGGGGGTTACAATGAGCAGTTCTTC.